This TCR beta chain was identified during a study of tumor T cells in aggressive B-cell lymphoma. The data were produced by immunoSEQ multiplex PCR, yet TCRdb's version contains in-frame clones alone and is incomplete. The sample holds thousands of clones, around 94% seen once. This CDR3 contains 16 residues. The V and J ends lost 4 bases and 0 bases, in that order; junction bases with no gene match: 7. In germline, CDR1 is SGHRS, CDR2 YFSETQ. The J gene is TRBJ2-3, the V gene TRBV5-1; TRBD2 agrees at 8 bases. This receptor was obtained from an adult with diffuse large B cell lymphoma. The specimen was tumor tissue. CDR3 DNA: TGCGCCAGCAGCCTTCCGACTAGCGTTAGCACAGATACGCAGTATTTT. The encoded protein is CASSLPTSVSTDTQYF.